This T cell receptor beta chain was found in a study of T cells in women clearing cervical HPV infection. Repertoires were generated with immunoSEQ multiplex PCR, while TCRdb's copy carries only in-frame clones and drops some. The listing contains tens of thousands of clones. The germline V gene has CDR1 KGHSH and CDR2 LQKENI. CDR3 length: 14 amino acids. For this clone: Read sequence stops 3 residues before the CDR3 end, and the germline J gene provides the missing end.

The material sequenced was blood buffy coat. The sequence came from a woman aged 18 to 75 with a cervical HPV16 infection that either progressed to CIN3+ or cleared (not recorded which). This chain links TRBV18 with TRBJ1-2; 10 bases are a match to TRBD1. The CDR3 sequence: CASSRGQGSGTYTF. The CDR3 bases that were read are TGTGCCAGCTCACGGGGACAGGGGAGCGGTACC.